Each of the 3 T cell receptor beta chains below was sequenced from the same sample in a study of identical twins. TCRdb ran MiXCR on the 5' RACE reads and lists one entry per CDR3 protein. The sample carries 690,000 or so distinct CDR3 sequences, less than 10% recorded once. This same sample was also part of a study on yellow fever vaccine responses in identical twins.

The specimen sequenced was PBMCs. The receptors derive from a woman between 18 and 30 years old in good health.

This clonotype was seen only a few times. J is TRBJ1-1 and V is TRBV9, with D possibly matching TRBD1 (5 bases). Trimming took off 3 bases at V and 4 bases at J, with 13 bases between the two ends. The CDR3 totals 14 residues. From germline, CDR1 is SGDLS and CDR2 YYNGEE. The DNA of the CDR3 is TGTGCCAGCAGCGAGGAAGGGAGGGGCACTGAAGCTTTCTTT. It is translated as CASSEEGRGTEAFF.

This clonotype was counted between two and nine times. V gene TRBV10-3 combines with J gene TRBJ1-5, with 12 bases lining up with TRBD1. The V segment lost 6 bases and the J segment 5 bases; nucleotides outside the gene matches: 5. The CDR3 length is 15 residues. Germline V gives CDR1 ENHRY, CDR2 SYGVKD. This chain's CDR3 is CAISGTGGNDQPQHF. The DNA of the CDR3 is TGTGCCATCAGCGGGACAGGGGGCAACGATCAGCCCCAGCATTTT.

This clonotype has more than one count but fewer than ten. The V call is TRBV9, the J call TRBJ2-7; the D is unclear. This CDR3 is built from 14 residues. The V gene lost 4 bases and the J gene lost 8 bases, with 19 bases spanning the gap. Germline V lookup: CDR1 SGDLS, CDR2 YYNGEE. The CDR3 DNA sequence: TGTGCCAGCAGCACTAATCGGGCCCCGTGGAAGCAGTACTTC. Protein: CASSTNRAPWKQYF.